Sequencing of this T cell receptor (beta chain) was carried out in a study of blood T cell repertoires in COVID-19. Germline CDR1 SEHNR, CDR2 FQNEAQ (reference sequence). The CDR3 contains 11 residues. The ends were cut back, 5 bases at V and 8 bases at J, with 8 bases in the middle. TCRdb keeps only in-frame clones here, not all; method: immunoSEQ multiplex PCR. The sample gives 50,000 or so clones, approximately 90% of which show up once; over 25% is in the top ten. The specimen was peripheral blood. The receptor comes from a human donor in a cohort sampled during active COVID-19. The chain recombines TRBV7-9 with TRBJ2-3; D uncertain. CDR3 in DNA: TGTGCCAGCAGCCCCGATAGTACGCAGTATTTT. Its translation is CASSPDSTQYF.